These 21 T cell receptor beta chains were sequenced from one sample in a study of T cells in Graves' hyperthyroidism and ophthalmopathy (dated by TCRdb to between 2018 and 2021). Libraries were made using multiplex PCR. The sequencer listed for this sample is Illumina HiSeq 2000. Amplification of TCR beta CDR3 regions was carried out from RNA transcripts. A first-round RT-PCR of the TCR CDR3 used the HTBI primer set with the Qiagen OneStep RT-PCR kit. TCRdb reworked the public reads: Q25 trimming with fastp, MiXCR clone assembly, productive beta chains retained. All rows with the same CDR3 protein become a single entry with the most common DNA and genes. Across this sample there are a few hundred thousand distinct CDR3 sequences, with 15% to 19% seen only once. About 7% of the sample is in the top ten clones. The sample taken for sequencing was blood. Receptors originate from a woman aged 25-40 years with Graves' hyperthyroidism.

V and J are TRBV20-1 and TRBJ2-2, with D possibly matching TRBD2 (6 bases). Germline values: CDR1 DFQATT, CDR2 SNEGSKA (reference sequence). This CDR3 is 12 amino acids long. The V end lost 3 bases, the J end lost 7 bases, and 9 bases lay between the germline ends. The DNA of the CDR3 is TGCAGTGCTAGCGGGAGTAACGGGGAGCTGTTTTTT. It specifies CSASGSNGELFF.

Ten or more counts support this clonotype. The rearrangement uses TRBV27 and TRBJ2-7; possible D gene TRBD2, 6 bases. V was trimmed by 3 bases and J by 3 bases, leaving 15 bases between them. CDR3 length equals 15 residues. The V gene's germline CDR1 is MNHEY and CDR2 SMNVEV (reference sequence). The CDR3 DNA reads TGTGCCAGCAGTTTTCGGGACGCGGGGCTCTACGAGCAGTACTTC. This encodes CASSFRDAGLYEQYF.

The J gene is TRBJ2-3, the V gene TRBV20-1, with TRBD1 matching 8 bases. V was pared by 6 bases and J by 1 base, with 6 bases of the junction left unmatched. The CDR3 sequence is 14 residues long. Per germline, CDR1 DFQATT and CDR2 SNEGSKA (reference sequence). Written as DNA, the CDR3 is TGCAGTGCAAAGACAGGGGTGGGCACAGATACGCAGTATTTT. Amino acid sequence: CSAKTGVGTDTQYF.

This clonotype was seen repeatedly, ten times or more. The CDR3 reads CASTLQGGNSPLHF. The DNA of the CDR3 is TGTGCCAGCACTCTACAGGGCGGAAATTCACCCCTCCACTTT. V usage is TRBV12-3 or TRBV12-4 and J usage is TRBJ1-6, with D perhaps TRBD1 (6 bases). The CDR3 has 14 amino acids. V shed 7 bases and J shed 7 bases, with 14 bases lying between them.

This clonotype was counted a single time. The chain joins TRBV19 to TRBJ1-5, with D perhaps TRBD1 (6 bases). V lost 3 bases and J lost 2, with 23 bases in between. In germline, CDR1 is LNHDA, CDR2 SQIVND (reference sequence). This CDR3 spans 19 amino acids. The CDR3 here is CASSMTQPGRGAGNQPQHF. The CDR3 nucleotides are TGTGCCAGTAGTATGACACAACCCGGTCGGGGGGCAGGCAATCAGCCCCAGCATTTT.

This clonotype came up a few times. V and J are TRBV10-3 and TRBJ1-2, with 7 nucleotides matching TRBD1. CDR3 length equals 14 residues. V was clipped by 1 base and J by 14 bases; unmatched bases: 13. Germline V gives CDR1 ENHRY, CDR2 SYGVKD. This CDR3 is CAISELRTGTAITF. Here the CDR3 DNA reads TGTGCCATCAGTGAGTTGCGGACCGGGACAGCGATTACCTTC.

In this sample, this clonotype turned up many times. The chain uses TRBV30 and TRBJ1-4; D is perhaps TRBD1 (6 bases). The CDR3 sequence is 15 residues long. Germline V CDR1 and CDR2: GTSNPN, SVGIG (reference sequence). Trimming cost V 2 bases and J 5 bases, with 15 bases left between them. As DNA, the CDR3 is TGTGCCTGGAGTAAGGGGGACCTCTTGAATGAAAAACTGTTTTTT. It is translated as CAWSKGDLLNEKLFF.

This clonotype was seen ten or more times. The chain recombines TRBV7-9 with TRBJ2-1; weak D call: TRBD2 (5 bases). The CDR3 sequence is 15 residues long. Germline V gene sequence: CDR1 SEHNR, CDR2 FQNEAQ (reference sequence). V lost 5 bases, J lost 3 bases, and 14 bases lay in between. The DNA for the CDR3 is TGTGCCAGCAGCGGCACCTTCGGGGACTACAATGAGCAGTTCTTC. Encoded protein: CASSGTFGDYNEQFF. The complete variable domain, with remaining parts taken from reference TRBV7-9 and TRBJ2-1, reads DTGVSQNPRHKITKRGQNVTFRCDPISEHNRLYWYRQTLGQGPEFLTYFQNEAQLEKSRLLSDRFSAERPKGSFSTLEIQRTEQGDSAMYLCASSGTFGDYNEQFFGPGTRLTVL.

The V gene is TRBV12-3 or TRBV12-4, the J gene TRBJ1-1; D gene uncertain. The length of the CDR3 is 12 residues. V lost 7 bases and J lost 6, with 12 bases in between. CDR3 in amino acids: CASINPRSEAFF. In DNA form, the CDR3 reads TGTGCCAGCATTAATCCTCGGTCTGAAGCTTTCTTT.

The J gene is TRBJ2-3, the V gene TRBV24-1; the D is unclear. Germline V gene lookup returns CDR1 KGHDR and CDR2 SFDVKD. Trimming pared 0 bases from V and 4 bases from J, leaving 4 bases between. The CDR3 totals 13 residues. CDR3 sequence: CATSDLPSDTQYF. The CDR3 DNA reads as TGTGCCACCAGTGATTTGCCGTCAGATACGCAGTATTTT.

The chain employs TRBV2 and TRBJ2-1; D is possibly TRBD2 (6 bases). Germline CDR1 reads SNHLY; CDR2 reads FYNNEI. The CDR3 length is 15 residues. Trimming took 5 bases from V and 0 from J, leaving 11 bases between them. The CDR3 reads CASSLGRISYNEQFF. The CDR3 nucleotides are TGTGCCAGCAGTTTGGGGAGGATCTCCTACAATGAGCAGTTCTTC.

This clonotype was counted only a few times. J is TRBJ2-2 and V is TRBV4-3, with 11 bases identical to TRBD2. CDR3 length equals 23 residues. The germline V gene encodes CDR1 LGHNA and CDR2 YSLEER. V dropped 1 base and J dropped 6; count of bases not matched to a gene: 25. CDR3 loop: CASSQVYPLLVAGGLGGAGELFF. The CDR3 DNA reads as TGCGCCAGCAGCCAAGTTTACCCCCTTTTAGTAGCGGGAGGGCTCGGAGGGGCCGGGGAGCTGTTTTTT.

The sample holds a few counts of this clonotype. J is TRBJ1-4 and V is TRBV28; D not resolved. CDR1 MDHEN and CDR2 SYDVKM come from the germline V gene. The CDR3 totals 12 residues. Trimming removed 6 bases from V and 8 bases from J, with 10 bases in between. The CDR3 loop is CASRSVQEKLFF. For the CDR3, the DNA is TGTGCCAGCAGGTCCGTTCAAGAAAAACTGTTTTTT. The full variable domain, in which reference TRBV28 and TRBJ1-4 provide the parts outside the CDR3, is DVKVTQSSRYLVKRTGEKVFLECVQDMDHENMFWYRQDPGLGLRLIYFSYDVKMKEKGDIPEGYSVSREKKERFSLILESASTNQTSMYLCASRSVQEKLFFGSGTQLSVL.

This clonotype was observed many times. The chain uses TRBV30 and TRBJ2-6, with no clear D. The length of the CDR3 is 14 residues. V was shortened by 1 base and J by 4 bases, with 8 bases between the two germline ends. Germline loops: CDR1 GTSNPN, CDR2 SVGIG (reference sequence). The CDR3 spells CAWSGGSGANVLTF. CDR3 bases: TGTGCCTGGAGTGGTGGGTCCGGGGCCAACGTCCTGACTTTC.

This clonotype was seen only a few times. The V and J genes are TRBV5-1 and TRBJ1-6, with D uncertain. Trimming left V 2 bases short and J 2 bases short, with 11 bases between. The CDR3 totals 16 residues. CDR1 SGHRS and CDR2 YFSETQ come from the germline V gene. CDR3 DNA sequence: TGCGCCAGCAGCTTTAATGGGAACACCTATAATTCACCCCTCCACTTT. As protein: CASSFNGNTYNSPLHF.

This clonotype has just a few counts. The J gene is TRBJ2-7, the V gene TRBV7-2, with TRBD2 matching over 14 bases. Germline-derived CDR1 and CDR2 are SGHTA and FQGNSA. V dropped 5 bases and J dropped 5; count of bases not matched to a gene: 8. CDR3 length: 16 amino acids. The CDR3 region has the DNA TGTGCCAGCAGCGTCCGACTAGCGGGGGGGCGGGACGAGCAGTACTTC. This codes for CASSVRLAGGRDEQYF.

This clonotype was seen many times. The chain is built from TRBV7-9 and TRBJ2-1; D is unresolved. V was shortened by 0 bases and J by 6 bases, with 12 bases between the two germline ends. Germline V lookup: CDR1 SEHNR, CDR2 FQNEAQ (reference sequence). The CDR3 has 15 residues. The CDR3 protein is CASSLASAVGNEQFF. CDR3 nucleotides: TGTGCCAGCAGCTTAGCGTCGGCGGTGGGCAATGAGCAGTTCTTC.

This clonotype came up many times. Here the CDR3 reads CASSLFERGSYEQYF. In DNA, the CDR3 is TGTGCCAGCAGCCTTTTCGAGCGGGGATCCTACGAGCAGTACTTC. The chain carries TRBV6-2 or TRBV6-3 and TRBJ2-7, with 7 positions matching TRBD2. The CDR3 consists of 15 residues. Germline-derived CDR1 and CDR2 are MNHEY and SVGEGT. V gave up 6 bases and J gave up 1 base; unmatched junction bases: 9.

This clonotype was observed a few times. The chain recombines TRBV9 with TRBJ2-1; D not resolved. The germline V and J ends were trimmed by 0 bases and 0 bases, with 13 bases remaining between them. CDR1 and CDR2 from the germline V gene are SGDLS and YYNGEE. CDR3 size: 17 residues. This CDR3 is CASSVDLAYSSYNEQFF. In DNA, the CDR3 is TGTGCCAGCAGCGTAGATCTCGCGTACTCCTCCTACAATGAGCAGTTCTTC.

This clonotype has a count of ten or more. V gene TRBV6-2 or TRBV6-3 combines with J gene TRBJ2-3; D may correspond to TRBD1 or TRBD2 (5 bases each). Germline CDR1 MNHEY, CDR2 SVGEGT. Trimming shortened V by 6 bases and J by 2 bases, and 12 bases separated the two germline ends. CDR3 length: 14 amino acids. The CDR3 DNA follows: TGTGCCAGCAGCCAGGGACCAAACACAGATACGCAGTATTTT. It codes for CASSQGPNTDTQYF.

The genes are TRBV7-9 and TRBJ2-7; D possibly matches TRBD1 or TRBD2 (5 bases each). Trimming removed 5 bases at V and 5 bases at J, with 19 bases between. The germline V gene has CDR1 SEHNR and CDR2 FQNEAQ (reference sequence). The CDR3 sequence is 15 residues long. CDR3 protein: CASSATGPRGHEQYF. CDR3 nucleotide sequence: TGTGCCAGCAGCGCCACGGGACCGCGTGGCCACGAGCAGTACTTC.